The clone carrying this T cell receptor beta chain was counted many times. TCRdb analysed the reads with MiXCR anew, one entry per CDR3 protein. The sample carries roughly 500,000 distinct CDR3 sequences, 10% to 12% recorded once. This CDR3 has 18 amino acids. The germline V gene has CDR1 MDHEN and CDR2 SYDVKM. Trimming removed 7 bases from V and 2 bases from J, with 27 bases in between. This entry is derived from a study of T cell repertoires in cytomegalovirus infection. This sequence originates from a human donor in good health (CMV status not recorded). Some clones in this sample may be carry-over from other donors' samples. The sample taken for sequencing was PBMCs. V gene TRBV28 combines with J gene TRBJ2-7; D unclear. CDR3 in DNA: TGTGCCAGCAAGTCGAATCTGCTGTCTAAACCCGGTACCTACGAGCAGTACTTC. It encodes CASKSNLLSKPGTYEQYF.